This T cell receptor beta chain was profiled in a study of monozygotic twins with inflammatory bowel disease. Whole-study results and caveats: Concordance status among twins (concordant versus discordant) showed no link to repertoire similarity, possibly from limited power.

Per germline, CDR1 MGHRA and CDR2 YSYEKL. The CDR3 runs 13 residues. TCRdb re-called the 5' RACE reads; every CDR3 protein appears as one record, without DNA. The table lists about 440,000 distinct CDR3 sequences. In regard to this clonotype: What it binds is not known.

Sequenced material: blood. The clonotype originates from a human donor with ulcerative colitis or Crohn's disease, or a healthy co-twin of an affected twin (not recorded which). This rearrangement joins TRBV4-1 to TRBJ2-5; TCRdb's D call, TRBD1, is unchecked because there is no DNA. The CDR3 sequence: CASSGEGRETQYF.